This T cell receptor beta chain was captured by sequencing in a study of Tregs in tolerant kidney transplant recipients. Data came from immunoSEQ multiplex PCR; TCRdb stores just in-frame clones and leaves some out. The sample contains about 240,000 clones, about 80% of which appear only once. Unstimulated Tregs (CD4+CD25+CD127-) and CD4+CD25- non-Tregs were sorted from PBMCs. Germline-derived CDR1 and CDR2 are LNHNV and YYDKDF (reference sequence). J gave up 2 bases and V 5 bases, and 8 bases lay outside the gene matches. The CDR3 is made up of 15 amino acids. Only a few counts were recorded for this clone.

This chain links TRBV15 with TRBJ2-5; 7 bases are shared with TRBD2. The source is a human donor in good health. Sequencing input: CD4+ T cells from blood. The chain's CDR3 is CATSLPWTSQETQYF. Here the CDR3 DNA reads TGTGCCACCAGCCTTCCCTGGACTAGTCAAGAGACCCAGTACTTC.